This T cell receptor (beta chain) was identified in a study of early T cells in non-severe SARS-CoV-2 infection (dated by TCRdb to 2020 to 2022). For the wider study: Because TCR sequencing relied on bulk RNA taken from unsorted whole blood, pairing of alpha and beta chains was not possible.

This clonotype was seen ten or more times. Its target antigen remains unknown. Per-nucleotide qualities are absent, and no much larger clonotype sits a single base away. The library came from 5' RACE. TCRdb lists the instrument as NextSeq 500. The TCR library protocol attached unique molecular identifiers to individual cDNA molecules to correct for sequencing error and PCR bias. Sequencing covered both TCR alpha and beta chains, and within each sample the abundances of alpha and beta sequences were tightly co-correlated. The source study handled its data this way. Decombinator V4 was used to annotate TCR sequences for V gene, J gene and CDR3. TCRs were defined as expanded if a significant change between any two time points was detected under a Poisson model with p below 0.0001. Abundances of TCRs were expressed as counts per million after normalisation to the total number of TCRs sequenced in each sample. MAIT TCRs were defined by TRAV1-2 paired with TRAJ12, TRAJ20 or TRAJ33, and iNKT TCRs by TRAV10 paired with TRAJ18. A search of VDJdb, accessed on 1 November 2021, was run for TCRs annotated to CMV, EBV and SARS-CoV-2, with TCRs annotated for multiple antigens excluded. TCRdb cleaned the public reads at Q25 with fastp, built clones with MiXCR and kept in-frame beta chains. Identical CDR3 protein sequences are pooled into one entry, listed with their most common genes and DNA. These V and J calls originate from TCRdb's pipeline instead of the authors' own analysis. The sample contains 65,000 to 80,000 distinct CDR3 sequences, roughly 12% of them found a single time. The top ten constitute around 1.1% of the sample.

A case-control design nested within a healthcare worker cohort in London, UK, was used, with weekly nasopharyngeal swab PCR tests and blood sampling performed. Between 23 and 31 March 2020, the week of the UK lockdown, healthcare workers were enrolled and then followed up weekly for as long as 16 weeks. The paper's findings and limits, for the study overall: Matching against VDJdb was skewed toward anti-spike CD8 responses, likely underestimated virus-specific expansions, and missed private and CD4 specificities.

The germline V gene (reference sequence) gives CDR1 as MNHEY and CDR2 as SMNVEV. The CDR3 runs 17 residues from the cysteine to the phenylalanine. The read is trimmed to its CDR3 DNA, 51 bases read in frame from base 1. From V the trimming removes 8 bases and from J it removes 8 bases, while the gene matches leave 16 bases of the junction unaccounted for. The receptor was isolated from an adult who was a healthcare worker with PCR-confirmed SARS-CoV-2 infection or an uninfected control (not recorded which). The rearrangement combines TRBV27 with TRBJ2-5; TRBD2 agrees with 14 junctional bases. The sequencing sample was made of whole blood. CDR3 reads: CASRDKGTSGGVVTQYF. The nucleotide sequence is TGTGCCAGCCGGGACAAAGGGACTAGCGGGGGCGTAGTAACCCAGTACTTC.